Detailed here is one T cell receptor beta chain. Its antigen remains unknown. This record belongs to a study of OX40 agonist ivuxolimab in advanced cancers. About the study: Dose-escalation patients suffered from hepatocellular carcinoma, melanoma, renal cell or head and neck cancer.

Study-wide findings and caveats: The CD4+ and CD8+ T cells in the blood had expanded clonally by week 6 at 0.1 to 3.0 mg/kg. Expanded clones tended on average to be more numerous among CD8+ T cells than CD4+.

Profiled with immunoSEQ multiplex PCR; TCRdb holds only in-frame clones, not every one. The sample includes 65,000 to 70,000 clones, about 82% of them seen just once. This clonotype originated in an adult with an advanced solid tumor such as melanoma, head and neck, liver or kidney cancer. Here the sequenced sample was CD4+ or CD8+ T cells sorted from blood, taken in a trial of the OX40 agonist ivuxolimab.

The CDR3 sequence: CASSPGGQKYNEQFF. CDR3 nucleotides: TGCGCCAGCAGCCCCGGAGGACAGAAATACAATGAGCAGTTCTTC. This chain links TRBV5-1 with TRBJ2-1; D may be TRBD1 (6 bases). Germline V lookup: CDR1 SGHRS, CDR2 YFSETQ. There are 15 residues in the CDR3. V gave up 4 bases and J gave up 4 bases, with 15 bases separating them.